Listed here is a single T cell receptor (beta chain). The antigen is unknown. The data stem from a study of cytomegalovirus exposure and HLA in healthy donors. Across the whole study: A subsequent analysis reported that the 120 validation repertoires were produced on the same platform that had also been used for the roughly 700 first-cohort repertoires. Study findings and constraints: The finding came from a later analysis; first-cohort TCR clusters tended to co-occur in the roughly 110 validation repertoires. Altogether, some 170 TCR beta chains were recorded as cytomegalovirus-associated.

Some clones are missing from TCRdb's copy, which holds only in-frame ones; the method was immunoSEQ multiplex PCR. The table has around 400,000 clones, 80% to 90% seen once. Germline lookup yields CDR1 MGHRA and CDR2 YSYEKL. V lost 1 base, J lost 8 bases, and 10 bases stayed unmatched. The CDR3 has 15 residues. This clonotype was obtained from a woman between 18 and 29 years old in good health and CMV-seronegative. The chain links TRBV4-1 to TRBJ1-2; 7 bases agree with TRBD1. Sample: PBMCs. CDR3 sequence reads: CASSQVGNRGAGYTF. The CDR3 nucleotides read TGCGCCAGCAGCCAAGTAGGGAACAGGGGAGCCGGCTACACCTTC.